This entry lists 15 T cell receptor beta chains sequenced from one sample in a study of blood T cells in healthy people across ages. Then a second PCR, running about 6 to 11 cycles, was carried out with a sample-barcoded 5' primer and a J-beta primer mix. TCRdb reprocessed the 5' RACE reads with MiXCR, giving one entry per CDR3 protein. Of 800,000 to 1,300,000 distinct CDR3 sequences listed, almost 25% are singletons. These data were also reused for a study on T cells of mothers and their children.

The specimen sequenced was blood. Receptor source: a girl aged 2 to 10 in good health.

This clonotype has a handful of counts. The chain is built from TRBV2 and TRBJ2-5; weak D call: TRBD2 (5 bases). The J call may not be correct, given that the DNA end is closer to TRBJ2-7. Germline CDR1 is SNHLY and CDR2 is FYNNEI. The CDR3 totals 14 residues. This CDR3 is CASSVGGETYEQYF. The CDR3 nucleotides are TGTGCCAGCAGTGTTGGTGGGGAGACTTACGAGCAGTACTTC.

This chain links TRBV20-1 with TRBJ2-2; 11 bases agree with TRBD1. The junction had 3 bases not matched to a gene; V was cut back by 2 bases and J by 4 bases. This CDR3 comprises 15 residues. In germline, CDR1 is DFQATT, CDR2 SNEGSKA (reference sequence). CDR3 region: CSARSDRGRTGELFF. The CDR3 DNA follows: TGCAGTGCTAGATCGGACAGGGGGCGCACCGGGGAGCTGTTTTTT.

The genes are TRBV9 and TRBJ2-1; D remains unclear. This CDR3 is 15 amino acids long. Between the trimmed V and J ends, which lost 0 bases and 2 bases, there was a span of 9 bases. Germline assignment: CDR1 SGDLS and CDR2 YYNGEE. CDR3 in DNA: TGTGCCAGCAGCGTAGTGAGTGCCCCCTACAATGAGCAGTTCTTC. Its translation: CASSVVSAPYNEQFF. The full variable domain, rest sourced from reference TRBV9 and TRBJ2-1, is DSGVTQTPKHLITATGQRVTLRCSPRSGDLSVYWYQQSLDQGLQFLIQYYNGEERAKGNILERFSAQQFPDLHSELNLSSLELGDSALYFCASSVVSAPYNEQFFGPGTRLTVL.

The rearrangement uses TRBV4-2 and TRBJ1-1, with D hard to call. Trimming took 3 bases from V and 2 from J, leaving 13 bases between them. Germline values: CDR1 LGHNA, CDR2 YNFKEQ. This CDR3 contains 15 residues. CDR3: CASSHQSPINTEAFF. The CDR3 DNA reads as TGTGCCAGCAGCCATCAGAGTCCAATTAACACTGAAGCTTTCTTT.

In DNA, the CDR3 is TGTGCCAGCAGTACCGGGACAGGGAGATACAAGCAGTACTTC. It specifies CASSTGTGRYKQYF. This chain connects TRBV6-5 to TRBJ2-7; 9 bases are a match to TRBD1. CDR3 length equals 14 residues. Per the germline V gene, CDR1 is MNHEY and CDR2 is SVGAGI. The J segment lost 8 bases and the V segment lost 5 bases, leaving 10 bases of the junction unmatched.

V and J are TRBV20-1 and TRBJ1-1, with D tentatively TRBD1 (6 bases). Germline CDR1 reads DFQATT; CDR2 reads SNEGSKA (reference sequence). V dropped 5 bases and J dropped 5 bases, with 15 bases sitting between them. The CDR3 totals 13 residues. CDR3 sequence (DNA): TGCAGTGCTCCTACAGGGTTGGAAACTGAAGCTTTCTTT. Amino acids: CSAPTGLETEAFF.

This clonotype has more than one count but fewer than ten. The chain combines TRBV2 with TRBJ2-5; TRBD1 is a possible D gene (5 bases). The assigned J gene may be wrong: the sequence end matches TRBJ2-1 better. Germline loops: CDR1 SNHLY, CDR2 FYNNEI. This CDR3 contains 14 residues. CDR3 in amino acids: CASRLGLLLNEQFF. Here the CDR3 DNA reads TGTGCCAGCAGGCTGGGGCTTCTTTTAAATGAGCAGTTCTTC.

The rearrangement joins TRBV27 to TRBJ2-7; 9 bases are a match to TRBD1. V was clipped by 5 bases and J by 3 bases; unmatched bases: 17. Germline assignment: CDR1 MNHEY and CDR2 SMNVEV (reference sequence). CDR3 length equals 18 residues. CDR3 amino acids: CASSSGVGQGSPLYEQYF. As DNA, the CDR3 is TGTGCCAGCAGTAGTGGGGTGGGACAGGGATCCCCCCTCTACGAGCAGTACTTC.

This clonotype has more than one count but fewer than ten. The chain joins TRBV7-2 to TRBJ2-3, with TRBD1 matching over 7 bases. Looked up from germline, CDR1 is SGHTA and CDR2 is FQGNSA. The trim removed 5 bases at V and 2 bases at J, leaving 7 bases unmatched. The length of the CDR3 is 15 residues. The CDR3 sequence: CASSPSGQYTDTQYF. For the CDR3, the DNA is TGTGCCAGCAGCCCCTCGGGACAGTACACAGATACGCAGTATTTT.

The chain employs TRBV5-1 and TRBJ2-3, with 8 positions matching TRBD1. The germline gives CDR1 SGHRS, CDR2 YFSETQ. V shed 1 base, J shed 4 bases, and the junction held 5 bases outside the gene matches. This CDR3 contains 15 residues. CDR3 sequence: CASSLPDRVADTQYF. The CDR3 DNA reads TGCGCCAGCAGCTTGCCGGACAGGGTGGCAGATACGCAGTATTTT.

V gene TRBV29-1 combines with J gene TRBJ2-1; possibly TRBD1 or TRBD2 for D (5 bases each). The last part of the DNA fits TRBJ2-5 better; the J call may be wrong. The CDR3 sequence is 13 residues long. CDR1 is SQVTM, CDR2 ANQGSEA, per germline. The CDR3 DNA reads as TGCAGCGTTGGTTCCGGGGCGCTGGAGACCCAGTACTTC. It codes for CSVGSGALETQYF.

This CDR3 reads CASSLGAGTTGELFF. In nucleotides, the CDR3 is TGTGCCAGCAGCTTAGGGGCAGGGACCACCGGGGAGCTGTTTTTT. The chain employs TRBV7-9 and TRBJ2-2; perhaps D is TRBD1 or TRBD2 (5 bases each). The V end was cut by 1 base, the J end by 4 bases, with 10 bases between. CDR3 length: 15 residues. Germline CDR1 and CDR2: SEHNR and FQNEAQ (reference sequence).

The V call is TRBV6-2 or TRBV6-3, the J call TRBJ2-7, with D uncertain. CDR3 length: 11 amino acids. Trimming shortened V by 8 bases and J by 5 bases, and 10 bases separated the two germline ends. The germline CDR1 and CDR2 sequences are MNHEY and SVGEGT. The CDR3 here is CASGNWDEQYF. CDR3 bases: TGTGCCAGCGGTAATTGGGACGAGCAGTACTTC.

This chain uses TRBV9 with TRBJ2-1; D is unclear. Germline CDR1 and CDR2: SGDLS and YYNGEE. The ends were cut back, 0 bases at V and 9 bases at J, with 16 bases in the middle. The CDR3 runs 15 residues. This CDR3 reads CASSVEISMVGEQFF. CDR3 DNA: TGTGCCAGCAGCGTAGAGATTTCGATGGTGGGTGAGCAGTTCTTC.

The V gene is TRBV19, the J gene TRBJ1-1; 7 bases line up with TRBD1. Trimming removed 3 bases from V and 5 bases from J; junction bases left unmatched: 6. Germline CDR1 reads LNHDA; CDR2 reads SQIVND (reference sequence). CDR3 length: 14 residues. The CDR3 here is CASSIPQGVTEAFF. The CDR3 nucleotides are TGTGCCAGTAGTATCCCCCAGGGGGTGACTGAAGCTTTCTTT.